One and the same sample provided the 24 T cell receptor beta chains below, sequenced in a study of T cells after yellow fever vaccination. One entry per CDR3 protein, called by TCRdb with MiXCR from the 5' RACE reads. This table holds a few hundred thousand distinct CDR3 sequences, under 7.5% found once. The input for sequencing was PBMCs, taken 5 days after the yellow fever booster vaccination. These receptors came from a man aged 30 to 39 who received the YFV17D yellow fever vaccine.

This clonotype was detected only a few times. The chain joins TRBV5-1 to TRBJ2-5; tentative D call: TRBD2 (6 bases). The CDR3 extends over 13 amino acids. Germline values: CDR1 SGHRS, CDR2 YFSETQ. V was clipped by 5 bases and J by 2 bases, with 10 bases between them. As DNA, the CDR3 is TGCGCCAGCAGGACACTAGCACAAGAGACCCAGTACTTC. Encoded protein: CASRTLAQETQYF.

This chain connects TRBV19 to TRBJ2-1; perhaps TRBD1 as D (5 bases). The germline gives CDR1 LNHDA, CDR2 SQIVND (reference sequence). V was trimmed by 1 base and J by 6 bases, leaving 10 bases between them. This CDR3 comprises 14 residues. CDR3 DNA sequence: TGTGCCAGTAGTATAGTTAGGGGCGCCAATGAGCAGTTCTTC. It translates to CASSIVRGANEQFF.

V and J are TRBV5-4 and TRBJ2-2; 7 bases align to TRBD2. V lost 5 bases and J lost 0; bases outside the gene matches: 7. The length of the CDR3 is 16 residues. CDR1 and CDR2 (germline): SGHNT, YYREEE (reference sequence). The CDR3: CASSYQGGPNTGELFF. The CDR3 DNA is TGTGCCAGCAGTTACCAGGGAGGGCCGAACACCGGGGAGCTGTTTTTT.

As regards this clonotype: The junction departs from the called germline gene at one end, perhaps through a read error. This chain links TRBV2 with TRBJ1-1; D gene uncertain. Per germline, CDR1 SNHLY and CDR2 FYNNEI. CDR3 length equals 16 residues. CDR3 residues: CASREGRPAGSTEAFF. The CDR3 DNA reads TGTGCCAGCAGGGAAGGACGGCCCGCCGGGAGCACTGAAGCTTTCTTT. Complete variable domain (other parts from reference TRBV2 and TRBJ1-1): EPEVTQTPSHQVTQMGQEVILRCVPISNHLYFYWYRQILGQKVEFLVSFYNNEISEKSEIFDDQFSVERPDGSNFTLKIRSTKLEDSAMYFCASREGRPAGSTEAFFGQGTRLTVV.

V usage is TRBV6-2 or TRBV6-3 and J usage is TRBJ1-2; no reliable D call. Trimming removed 5 bases at V and 10 bases at J, with 14 bases between. The CDR3 has 12 amino acids. CDR1 is MNHEY, CDR2 SVGEGT, per germline. The DNA of the CDR3 is TGTGCCAGCAGTCAGACATCCCATGCCTACACCTTC. Translation: CASSQTSHAYTF.

The CDR3 DNA follows: TGTGCCATCAGTCCCGGAAGGAGTTCATATGAAGCTTTCTTT. As protein: CAISPGRSSYEAFF. J is TRBJ1-1 and V is TRBV10-3; D ambiguous. Germline CDR1 reads ENHRY; CDR2 reads SYGVKD. Between the trimmed V and J ends, which lost 5 bases and 7 bases, there was a span of 17 bases. This CDR3 comprises 14 residues.

This clonotype was recorded many times. The rearrangement links TRBV24-1 to TRBJ2-5; D remains ambiguous. CDR3 length equals 15 residues. CDR1 KGHDR and CDR2 SFDVKD come from the germline V gene. V lost 4 bases and J 5 bases, leaving 16 bases between the germline ends. The CDR3 nucleotides read TGTGCCACCAGTGACCCAGCGAGCCCCCAGGAGACCCAGTACTTC. It specifies CATSDPASPQETQYF.

This clonotype was seen more than once but under ten times. The chain recombines TRBV7-2 with TRBJ2-2; 7 bases are shared with TRBD1. V gave up 4 bases and J gave up 4 bases; unmatched junction bases: 6. CDR3 length: 15 residues. CDR1 is SGHTA, CDR2 FQGNSA, per germline. The CDR3 reads CASSSKTGFTGELFF. As DNA, the CDR3 is TGTGCCAGCAGCTCTAAGACAGGGTTCACCGGGGAGCTGTTTTTT. The full variable domain, with the rest looked up from reference TRBV7-2 and TRBJ2-2, is GAGVSQSPSNKVTEKGKDVELRCDPISGHTALYWYRQSLGQGLEFLIYFQGNSAPDKSGLPSDRFSAERTGGSVSTLTIQRTQQEDSAVYLCASSSKTGFTGELFFGEGSRLTVL.

This clonotype was observed a few times. The chain has TRBV29-1 and TRBJ1-1, with TRBD1 identical over 7 bases. This CDR3 has 17 amino acids. The V gene end was trimmed by 5 bases and the J gene end by 1 base; junction bases not matched to a gene: 16. The germline CDR1 and CDR2 sequences are SQVTM and ANQGSEA. CDR3 bases: TGCAGCGTTCGCGCTCCGTTCAGGGGGGTACAGAACACTGAAGCTTTCTTT. Protein: CSVRAPFRGVQNTEAFF.

Ten or more counts support this clonotype. The chain combines TRBV5-1 with TRBJ2-3; 9 bases map to TRBD2. The germline V gene has CDR1 SGHRS and CDR2 YFSETQ. V dropped 7 bases and J dropped 0; count of bases not matched to a gene: 6. The CDR3 has 15 amino acids. CDR3 nucleotide sequence: TGCGCCAGCTCCAGGACTAGCGTTAGCACAGATACGCAGTATTTT. Its protein product is CASSRTSVSTDTQYF.

This clonotype was observed a few times. This chain connects TRBV5-1 to TRBJ2-6, with a possible D match to TRBD1 (6 bases). Germline V CDR1 and CDR2: SGHRS, YFSETQ. The CDR3 runs to 18 residues. Deletions cut 3 bases from V and 1 base from J, with 17 bases between. The CDR3 DNA is TGCGCCAGCAGCTACCTACCCTTCGACAGGTCTGGGGCCAACGTCCTGACTTTC. Protein product: CASSYLPFDRSGANVLTF.

The chain uses TRBV5-5 and TRBJ2-7; D not certain. Trimming removed 1 base at V and 11 bases at J, with 19 bases between. This CDR3 has 14 amino acids. Germline CDR1 is SGHKS and CDR2 is YYEKEE (reference sequence). The CDR3 spells CASSLTSPELGEYF. The DNA of the CDR3 is TGTGCCAGCAGCTTGACCTCTCCCGAGCTTGGGGAGTACTTC.

The CDR3 sequence: CASSHRRAGANVLTF. In nucleotides, the CDR3 is TGTGCCAGCAGCCACAGACGGGCGGGGGCCAACGTCCTGACTTTC. The V call is TRBV7-2, the J call TRBJ2-6; D unclear. This CDR3 region has 15 residues. V lost 5 bases, J lost 4 bases, and 12 bases lay in between. The V gene's germline CDR1 is SGHTA and CDR2 FQGNSA.

This clonotype was counted a few times. V gene TRBV20-1 combines with J gene TRBJ2-7; D is perhaps TRBD1 or TRBD2 (5 bases each). CDR3 length: 15 residues. V lost 2 bases, J lost 2 bases, and 16 bases lay in between. Germline assignment: CDR1 DFQATT and CDR2 SNEGSKA (reference sequence). The CDR3 sequence is CSARSGRGDPYEQYF. CDR3 DNA: TGCAGTGCTAGAAGCGGTAGGGGCGACCCCTACGAGCAGTACTTC.

This clonotype has a count of ten or more. One junction end disagrees with the germline gene, perhaps due to a read error. The CDR3 coding sequence is TGTGCCAGCAGTTACTCGGGGGGGACCGTCTTC. Its translation: CASSYSGGTVF. The gene calls are TRBV6-5 and TRBJ2-7; TRBD2 aligns across 7 bases. The length of the CDR3 is 11 residues. Germline V lookup: CDR1 MNHEY, CDR2 SVGAGI.

This clonotype has only a few counts. The V and J genes are TRBV19 and TRBJ2-2, with D uncertain. CDR3 length: 11 residues. Looked up from germline, CDR1 is LNHDA and CDR2 is SQIVND (reference sequence). Trimming pared 6 bases from V and 8 bases from J, leaving 7 bases between. CDR3 sequence reads: CASRTRGELFF. For the CDR3, the DNA is TGTGCCAGTAGGACGAGGGGGGAGCTGTTTTTT.

This clonotype has ten or more counts. The chain uses TRBV4-2 and TRBJ2-1; D remains unclear. The germline V and J ends were trimmed by 6 bases and 7 bases, with 10 bases remaining between them. The CDR3 consists of 12 residues. Germline V lookup: CDR1 LGHNA, CDR2 YNFKEQ. The CDR3, as DNA: TGTGCCAGCAGGGCTAGATGGAATGAGCAGTTCTTC. Translating gives CASRARWNEQFF.

The chain employs TRBV20-1 and TRBJ2-5; D is perhaps TRBD1 (6 bases). This CDR3 contains 13 residues. CDR1 is DFQATT, CDR2 SNEGSKA, per germline (reference sequence). V was trimmed by 3 bases and J by 5 bases, leaving 13 bases between them. The CDR3, as DNA: TGCAGTGCTAGTACCAGGGGATCGGAGACCCAGTACTTC. This sequence encodes CSASTRGSETQYF.

V is TRBV5-1 and J is TRBJ2-1, with TRBD2 matching 7 bases. V dropped 0 bases and J dropped 8; count of bases not matched to a gene: 2. The CDR3 sequence is 13 residues long. Germline values: CDR1 SGHRS, CDR2 YFSETQ. CDR3 coding DNA: TGCGCCAGCAGCTTGGAGACTAGCTATGAGCAGTTCTTC. It specifies CASSLETSYEQFF. Complete variable domain (other parts from reference TRBV5-1 and TRBJ2-1): KAGVTQTPRYLIKTRGQQVTLSCSPISGHRSVSWYQQTPGQGLQFLFEYFSETQRNKGNFPGRFSGRQFSNSRSEMNVSTLELGDSALYLCASSLETSYEQFFGPGTRLTVL.

There are a few counts of this clonotype. This chain joins TRBV13 and TRBJ2-7; 10 nucleotides match TRBD2. The trim removed 5 bases at V and 2 bases at J, leaving 12 bases unmatched. Germline CDR1 reads PRHDT; CDR2 reads FYEKMQ (reference sequence). The CDR3 covers 17 residues. The CDR3 spells CASSPPGLADSAYEQYF. CDR3 DNA sequence: TGTGCCAGCAGCCCCCCAGGACTAGCGGACTCCGCCTACGAGCAGTACTTC.

With regard to this clonotype: A read error may explain this, as a much larger clone is one base away. V usage is TRBV20-1 and J usage is TRBJ2-7; weak D call: TRBD1 (6 bases). The germline V and J ends were trimmed by 4 bases and 8 bases, with 21 bases remaining between them. Germline V CDR1 and CDR2: DFQATT, SNEGSKA (reference sequence). The CDR3 loop spans 14 amino acids. The CDR3 sequence is CSAIPGQYAYKQYF. The CDR3, as DNA: TGCAGTGCTATACCCGGACAGTACGCTTACAAGCAGTACTTC.

This clonotype appeared many times. The chain combines TRBV20-1 with TRBJ2-7; 8 bases are shared with TRBD2. Trimming cost V 2 bases and J 6 bases; bases outside gene matches: 9. The V gene's germline CDR1 is DFQATT and CDR2 SNEGSKA (reference sequence). The CDR3 covers 14 residues. The CDR3 region has the DNA TGCAGTGCTAGAATGACAGCGGGAGTTTCCGAGCAGTACTTC. It codes for CSARMTAGVSEQYF.

The chain couples TRBV7-2 to TRBJ2-7; the match to TRBD2 covers 13 bases. V was pared by 3 bases and J by 1 base, with 6 bases of the junction left unmatched. The CDR3 spans 17 residues. Per the germline V gene, CDR1 is SGHTA and CDR2 is FQGNSA. The CDR3 reads CASSLGTSGRASYEQYF. CDR3 coding DNA: TGTGCCAGCAGCTTGGGAACTAGCGGGAGGGCATCCTACGAGCAGTACTTC.

This clonotype was seen ten or more times. The chain combines TRBV15 with TRBJ2-3; unclear D gene. This CDR3 is 14 amino acids long. Germline assignment: CDR1 LNHNV and CDR2 YYDKDF (reference sequence). V lost 6 bases and J 5 bases, leaving 15 bases between the germline ends. CDR3 region: CATRFRYLIDTQYF. CDR3 nucleotide sequence: TGTGCCACCAGGTTCCGCTATCTCATAGATACGCAGTATTTT. Drawing the rest from reference TRBV15 and TRBJ2-3, the complete variable domain is DAMVIQNPRYQVTQFGKPVTLSCSQTLNHNVMYWYQQKSSQAPKLLFHYYDKDFNNEADTPDNFQSRRPNTSFCFLDIRSPGLGDTAMYLCATRFRYLIDTQYFGPGTRLTVL.